These 25 T cell receptor beta chains were all obtained from the same sample, sequenced in a study of T cells after posttransplantation cyclophosphamide. Cyclophosphamide on days +3 and +4 followed busulfan-fludarabine conditioning and a marrow graft. The table came from immunoSEQ multiplex PCR; TCRdb's copy has only in-frame clones and leaves some out. The profile shows approximately 20,000 clones, roughly 90% of them singletons. The sample here was PBMCs, taken after allogeneic stem cell transplant with posttransplant cyclophosphamide. The receptor set was obtained from a female patient in her forties or fifties who received an allogeneic stem cell transplant from a related donor, was CMV-positive, and had no GVHD. Some T cells may be the graft donor's.

V is TRBV7-8 and J is TRBJ2-7; D gene uncertain. Germline V lookup: CDR1 SGHVS, CDR2 FQNEAQ. V shed 5 bases and J shed 2 bases, with 16 bases lying between them. The CDR3 has 15 amino acids. In DNA form, the CDR3 reads TGTGCCAGCAGCCCTCAGACTGCGTTGACCTACGAGCAGTACTTC. Protein: CASSPQTALTYEQYF.

The J gene is TRBJ2-1, the V gene TRBV2, with D possibly TRBD2 on 5 matching bases. The CDR3 covers 14 residues. V shed 5 bases and J shed 7 bases, with 15 bases lying between them. CDR1 and CDR2 (germline): SNHLY, FYNNEI. For the CDR3, the DNA is TGTGCCAGCAGTCCTCTAGCTTCCATGAATGAGCAGTTCTTC. Protein product: CASSPLASMNEQFF.

The chain combines TRBV7-3 with TRBJ2-7, with TRBD2 matching over 13 bases. Unmatched junction bases numbered 1, after V lost 0 bases and J lost 2 bases. The CDR3 spans 16 residues. Germline CDR1 is SGHTA and CDR2 is FQGTGA. CDR3 region: CASSLTGTSGAYEQYF. CDR3 sequence (DNA): TGTGCCAGCAGCTTAACTGGGACTAGCGGGGCCTACGAGCAGTACTTC. The full variable domain, completed using reference TRBV7-3 and TRBJ2-7, is GAGVSQTPSNKVTEKGKYVELRCDPISGHTALYWYRQSLGQGPEFLIYFQGTGAADDSGLPNDRFFAVRPEGSVSTLKIQRTERGDSAVYLCASSLTGTSGAYEQYFGPGTRLTVT.

This CDR3 is CASSIERAGETQYF. CDR3 DNA: TGTGCCAGCAGTATCGAGCGGGCGGGAGAGACCCAGTACTTC. The V gene is TRBV6-1, the J gene TRBJ2-5; TRBD2 is a possible D gene (6 bases). The CDR3 spans 14 residues. V lost 5 bases and J 4 bases, leaving 14 bases between the germline ends. Germline V gene sequence: CDR1 MNHNS, CDR2 SASEGT.

The rearrangement uses TRBV29-1 and TRBJ2-7; no reliable D call. With 4 bases removed from V and 1 base from J, the gap between germline ends came to 8 bases. CDR1 and CDR2 (germline): SQVTM, ANQGSEA. The CDR3 contains 12 residues. CDR3 sequence (DNA): TGCAGCGTTGGATACAAATCCTACGAGCAGTACTTC. Translated, it gives CSVGYKSYEQYF.

The chain couples TRBV27 to TRBJ2-5; TRBD2 might be the D (6 bases). The CDR3 has 16 residues. Trimming left V 1 base short and J 2 bases short, with 14 bases between. Germline assignment: CDR1 MNHEY and CDR2 SMNVEV (reference sequence). The CDR3 region has the DNA TGTGCCAGCAGTTTATTAGGCCCTGGGGGGCAAGAGACCCAGTACTTC. Amino acids: CASSLLGPGGQETQYF.

The rearrangement uses TRBV6-5 and TRBJ2-7, with 11 bases that match TRBD2. V trimming: 6 bases; J trimming: 2 bases; junction bases outside the gene matches: 0. The germline gives CDR1 MNHEY, CDR2 SVGAGI. The CDR3 is 13 amino acids. The CDR3 DNA reads TGTGCCAGCAGGACTAGCGGGGCCTACGAGCAGTACTTC. Protein: CASRTSGAYEQYF.

The chain carries TRBV9 and TRBJ2-3, with a tentative D call TRBD1 (5 bases). The CDR3 extends over 15 amino acids. The V end was cut by 0 bases, the J end by 4 bases, with 12 bases between. Germline loops: CDR1 SGDLS, CDR2 YYNGEE. CDR3 residues: CASSVDGVRADTQYF. The CDR3 coding sequence is TGTGCCAGCAGCGTAGATGGGGTCAGGGCAGATACGCAGTATTTT.

The V call is TRBV6-1, the J call TRBJ1-5; D not resolved. Germline assignment: CDR1 MNHNS and CDR2 SASEGT. CDR3 length: 14 residues. V lost 2 bases, J lost 3 bases, and 8 bases lay in between. CDR3 sequence: CASSEMGHNQPQHF. The CDR3 DNA reads as TGTGCCAGCAGTGAAATGGGCCACAATCAGCCCCAGCATTTT.

V gene TRBV9 combines with J gene TRBJ2-1, with TRBD2 matching 8 bases. Germline trimming cut 2 bases from V and 8 bases from J; bases unmatched to any gene: 9. Germline CDR1 SGDLS, CDR2 YYNGEE. The CDR3 consists of 15 residues. CDR3 loop: CASSVQGSGIYEQFF. DNA of the CDR3: TGTGCCAGCAGCGTCCAGGGTAGCGGGATTTATGAGCAGTTCTTC.

The chain couples TRBV2 to TRBJ1-5, with 7 bases matching TRBD1. Germline trimming cut 6 bases from V and 9 bases from J; bases unmatched to any gene: 17. Germline-derived CDR1 and CDR2 are SNHLY and FYNNEI. There are 16 residues in the CDR3. The CDR3, as DNA: TGTGCCAGCAGCGGCGGCCCTGACAGGGTGGTTCGGCCCCAGCATTTT. Its translation is CASSGGPDRVVRPQHF.

The chain employs TRBV5-1 and TRBJ2-2, with a weak D call TRBD1 (6 bases). This CDR3 has 15 amino acids. V dropped 0 bases and J dropped 2 bases, with 8 bases sitting between them. Germline CDR1 reads SGHRS; CDR2 reads YFSETQ. CDR3 DNA sequence: TGCGCCAGCAGCTTGGGGACAGTCAACACCGGGGAGCTGTTTTTT. It is translated as CASSLGTVNTGELFF.

The V gene is TRBV14, the J gene TRBJ2-7, with D possibly matching TRBD1 (6 bases). Germline lookup yields CDR1 SGHDN and CDR2 FVKESK. V was trimmed by 0 bases and J by 2 bases, leaving 11 bases between them. CDR3 length: 15 amino acids. In DNA form, the CDR3 reads TGTGCCAGCAGCCAAGATCGGCACAGGGCCTACGAGCAGTACTTC. Translated: CASSQDRHRAYEQYF.

This clone has a handful of counts. The chain is built from TRBV7-2 and TRBJ1-5, with D hard to call. Trimming stripped 5 bases from V and 1 base from J, with 9 bases between. Per germline, CDR1 SGHTA and CDR2 FQGNSA. CDR3 length: 14 amino acids. CDR3 in DNA: TGTGCCAGCAGCCAGGAACGGAGCAATCAGCCCCAGCATTTT. It encodes CASSQERSNQPQHF.

The chain joins TRBV9 to TRBJ2-7; 8 nucleotides match TRBD2. The germline V gene encodes CDR1 SGDLS and CDR2 YYNGEE. The CDR3 has 15 amino acids. J lost 2 bases, V lost 0 bases, and 4 bases had no gene match. The CDR3 reads CASSVGSGATYEQYF. CDR3 DNA: TGTGCCAGCAGCGTAGGTAGCGGGGCCACCTACGAGCAGTACTTC.

The chain employs TRBV30 and TRBJ1-1; D may be TRBD1 (6 bases). CDR1 and CDR2 (germline): GTSNPN, SVGIG (reference sequence). The CDR3 totals 15 residues. V dropped 0 bases and J dropped 0 bases, with 11 bases sitting between them. CDR3 DNA sequence: TGTGCCTGGAGTGTACAGGGACCTCTGAACACTGAAGCTTTCTTT. Residues: CAWSVQGPLNTEAFF. Drawing the rest from reference TRBV30 and TRBJ1-1, the complete variable domain is SQTIHQWPATLVQPVGSPLSLECTVEGTSNPNLYWYRQAAGRGLQLLFYSVGIGQISSEVPQNLSASRPQDRQFILSSKKLLLSDSGFYLCAWSVQGPLNTEAFFGQGTRLTVV.

This clone has only a few counts. The chain has TRBV27 and TRBJ1-5; 8 positions agree with TRBD1. Unmatched junction bases numbered 4, after V lost 6 bases and J lost 6 bases. Germline-derived CDR1 and CDR2 are MNHEY and SMNVEV (reference sequence). The CDR3 sequence is 13 residues long. The CDR3 region is CASSRTGIQPQHF. DNA for the CDR3: TGTGCCAGCAGCCGGACAGGGATTCAGCCCCAGCATTTT.

The chain is built from TRBV29-1 and TRBJ1-2, with D perhaps matching TRBD1 (6 bases). The CDR3 is made up of 13 amino acids. V lost 0 bases and J 4 bases, leaving 9 bases between the germline ends. Germline CDR1 and CDR2: SQVTM and ANQGSEA. The CDR3: CSVEDQGPYGYTF. The CDR3 nucleotides read TGCAGCGTTGAAGATCAGGGGCCCTATGGCTACACCTTC.

The chain links TRBV7-9 to TRBJ1-4; D is uncertain. Germline V lookup: CDR1 SEHNR, CDR2 FQNEAQ (reference sequence). V gave up 2 bases and J gave up 7 bases, with 14 bases separating them. The CDR3 length is 15 residues. This chain's CDR3 is CASSLTDGKIEKLFF. CDR3 sequence (DNA): TGTGCCAGCAGCTTAACGGACGGGAAAATTGAAAAACTGTTTTTT.

The table lists this clone with a few counts. This chain joins TRBV4-1 and TRBJ2-2; TRBD2 matches 8 bases. With 2 bases clipped from V and 4 bases from J, the junction kept 6 bases outside the gene matches. This CDR3 comprises 16 residues. Looked up from germline, CDR1 is MGHRA and CDR2 is YSYEKL. This CDR3 is CASSQRTSGTTGELFF. For the CDR3, the DNA is TGCGCCAGCAGCCAAAGAACTAGCGGAACCACCGGGGAGCTGTTTTTT.

The CDR3 sequence is CASSLAGSIISGNTIYF. In nucleotides, the CDR3 is TGTGCCAGCAGCCTTGCGGGTTCCATAATCTCTGGAAACACCATATATTTT. V gene TRBV4-2 combines with J gene TRBJ1-3, with D unresolved. V lost 4 bases, J lost 0 bases, and 16 bases lay in between. Germline V gene sequence: CDR1 LGHNA, CDR2 YNFKEQ. The CDR3 runs 17 residues.

The genes are TRBV28 and TRBJ2-3; D is uncertain. The V end was cut by 6 bases, the J end by 4 bases, with 8 bases between. Per germline, CDR1 MDHEN and CDR2 SYDVKM. This CDR3 contains 12 residues. The CDR3 protein is CASRAAPDTQYF. The CDR3 DNA reads TGTGCCAGCAGAGCCGCGCCAGATACGCAGTATTTT.

CDR3 DNA: TGTGCCAGCAGAGATACCCCTGACAGGGTTTCCTACGAGCAGTACTTC. It translates to CASRDTPDRVSYEQYF. The chain joins TRBV6-6 to TRBJ2-7; 7 bases are a match to TRBD1. The CDR3 extends over 16 amino acids. The junction had 12 bases not matched to a gene; V was cut back by 6 bases and J by 1 base. Germline V gives CDR1 MNHNY, CDR2 SVGAGI (reference sequence).

J is TRBJ2-3 and V is TRBV18; possibly TRBD1 for D (6 bases). V lost 1 base to trimming and J lost 0 bases, with 11 bases between them. In germline, CDR1 is KGHSH, CDR2 LQKENI. This CDR3 is built from 16 residues. The CDR3 DNA follows: TGTGCCAGCTCACCACTCGGGACACCAAGCACAGATACGCAGTATTTT. Protein product: CASSPLGTPSTDTQYF.

The V call is TRBV6-5, the J call TRBJ2-5; 14 bases map to TRBD2. Germline CDR1 reads MNHEY; CDR2 reads SVGAGI. The V and J ends lost 6 bases and 2 bases, in that order; junction bases with no gene match: 2. The CDR3 length is 15 residues. Written as DNA, the CDR3 is TGTGCCAGCAGCGGACTAGCGGGAGGTCAAGAGACCCAGTACTTC. This codes for CASSGLAGGQETQYF.